Each of the 22 T cell receptor beta chains below was sequenced from the same sample in a study of CD8 T cells in ankylosing spondylitis. Notes on the study in general: Fewer than 10 highly homologous variants formed a TCR beta motif that appeared characteristic of ankylosing spondylitis blood.

Using its own MiXCR run on the 5' RACE reads, TCRdb lists one record per CDR3 protein. The repertoire includes about 700,000 distinct CDR3 sequences, roughly 19% of them detected once, and approximately 18% sits in the top ten. No antigen has been identified for these receptors. The material sequenced was blood, either unsorted or a sorted T cell fraction (not recorded which). The receptors here all came from a male donor with ankylosing spondylitis.

The chain links TRBV3-1 to TRBJ2-7; D remains unclear. Trimming left V 1 base short and J 3 bases short, with 10 bases between. The CDR3 runs to 14 residues. Germline V gene lookup returns CDR1 LGHDT and CDR2 YNNKEL (reference sequence). DNA of the CDR3: TGTGCCAGCAGCCAAGCGCCGGGTATCTACGAGCAGTACTTC. It codes for CASSQAPGIYEQYF.

The chain links TRBV24-1 to TRBJ2-3; 9 nucleotides match TRBD2. CDR3 length: 16 amino acids. Trimming took 3 bases from V and 1 from J; bases not matched to a gene: 4. The germline V gene has CDR1 KGHDR and CDR2 SFDVKD. CDR3 in amino acids: CATSDVQREGTDTQYF. The CDR3 DNA reads as TGTGCCACCAGTGATGTACAGCGGGAGGGCACAGATACGCAGTATTTT.

This sequence joins TRBV5-1 and TRBJ2-1, with 11 bases fitting TRBD1. This CDR3 has 15 residues. Germline CDR1 reads SGHRS; CDR2 reads YFSETQ. V was clipped by 8 bases and J by 4 bases; unmatched bases: 8. CDR3 protein: CASASGTGGYNEQFF. The CDR3 bases are TGCGCCAGTGCATCCGGGACAGGGGGTTACAATGAGCAGTTCTTC.

This rearrangement joins TRBV4-2 to TRBJ2-2; D might be TRBD2 (5 bases). The CDR3 spans 16 residues. Germline CDR1 and CDR2: LGHNA and YNFKEQ. V was cut by 0 bases and J by 3 bases, with 11 bases left in between. The CDR3 here is CASSQDVLADTGELFF. The DNA for the CDR3 is TGTGCCAGCAGCCAAGATGTCCTAGCTGACACCGGGGAGCTGTTTTTT.

A few counts support this clonotype. The chain uses TRBV20-1 and TRBJ2-1, with 7 bases aligning to TRBD2. The V gene's germline CDR1 is DFQATT and CDR2 SNEGSKA (reference sequence). Losses at the gene ends were 3 bases for V and 0 bases for J; bases not matched to a gene: 11. This CDR3 spans 17 amino acids. CDR3 amino acids: CSASGLAEVLSYNEQFF. The CDR3, as DNA: TGCAGTGCTAGTGGGCTAGCGGAAGTCCTCTCCTACAATGAGCAGTTCTTC.

This clonotype was counted a few times. This chain uses TRBV28 with TRBJ1-2; D ambiguous. Per the germline V gene, CDR1 is MDHEN and CDR2 is SYDVKM. This CDR3 region has 12 residues. The germline V and J ends were trimmed by 8 bases and 2 bases, with 9 bases remaining between them. The CDR3 protein is CASFSINYGYTF. The CDR3 bases are TGTGCCAGCTTCTCCATAAACTATGGCTACACCTTC.

A few counts support this clonotype. CDR3 sequence (DNA): TGTGCCAGCAGCTTCCAGGGGACTACGAACACCGGGGAGCTGTTTTTT. Protein product: CASSFQGTTNTGELFF. The V and J genes are TRBV7-2 and TRBJ2-2, with D maybe TRBD2 (7 bases). Trimming took 3 bases from V and 0 from J, leaving 11 bases between them. The CDR3 extends over 16 amino acids. The germline CDR1 and CDR2 sequences are SGHTA and FQGNSA.

This clonotype has only a few counts. The chain couples TRBV4-2 to TRBJ2-1; 10 bases fit TRBD1. Germline CDR1 reads LGHNA; CDR2 reads YNFKEQ. The V segment lost 5 bases and the J segment 7 bases; nucleotides outside the gene matches: 5. The CDR3 is 14 residues long. The DNA for the CDR3 is TGTGCCAGCAGCAGCGGACAGGGGGAAAATGAGCAGTTCTTC. Its translation is CASSSGQGENEQFF.

This clonotype turned up a few times. The chain recombines TRBV7-9 with TRBJ2-1, with 7 bases aligning to TRBD1. CDR3 length: 15 residues. Per the germline V gene, CDR1 is SEHNR and CDR2 is FQNEAQ (reference sequence). The V and J ends lost 2 bases and 4 bases, in that order; junction bases with no gene match: 5. This CDR3 reads CASSLKGDSYNEQFF. CDR3 nucleotide sequence: TGTGCCAGCAGCTTAAAGGGGGACAGTTACAATGAGCAGTTCTTC.

The gene calls are TRBV7-2 and TRBJ2-2; D may correspond to TRBD1 or TRBD2 (6 bases each). V was trimmed by 3 bases and J by 5 bases, leaving 13 bases between them. The CDR3 runs to 15 residues. CDR1 is SGHTA, CDR2 FQGNSA, per germline. CDR3 loop: CASSFGGLRTGELFF. For the CDR3, the DNA is TGTGCCAGCAGCTTTGGGGGGCTGAGGACCGGGGAGCTGTTTTTT. The complete variable domain, with remaining parts taken from reference TRBV7-2 and TRBJ2-2, reads GAGVSQSPSNKVTEKGKDVELRCDPISGHTALYWYRQSLGQGLEFLIYFQGNSAPDKSGLPSDRFSAERTGGSVSTLTIQRTQQEDSAVYLCASSFGGLRTGELFFGEGSRLTVL.

This clonotype was seen only a few times. The gene calls are TRBV6-1 and TRBJ2-1, with D possibly matching TRBD1 (5 bases). The CDR3 contains 14 residues. Germline V gene sequence: CDR1 MNHNS, CDR2 SASEGT. With 8 bases removed from V and 9 bases from J, the gap between germline ends came to 20 bases. The CDR3 nucleotides read TGTGCCAGCTGGTCGGCCAGGGTTTTCAGTGAGCAGTTCTTC. Translated, it gives CASWSARVFSEQFF.

The rearrangement links TRBV20-1 to TRBJ1-3; 9 nucleotides line up with TRBD1. Germline lookup yields CDR1 DFQATT and CDR2 SNEGSKA (reference sequence). Trimming took 4 bases from V and 2 from J; bases not matched to a gene: 3. The CDR3 covers 14 residues. The CDR3 sequence: CSAITGGPGNTIYF. CDR3 nucleotide sequence: TGCAGTGCTATTACAGGGGGCCCTGGAAACACCATATATTTT.

The chain couples TRBV12-3 or TRBV12-4 to TRBJ2-5, with D perhaps TRBD2 (5 bases). The CDR3 length is 13 residues. The V gene lost 3 bases and the J gene lost 5 bases, with 10 bases spanning the gap. Here the CDR3 DNA reads TGTGCCAGCAGTTTTGTGGGAGTGGAGACCCAGTACTTC. Translated: CASSFVGVETQYF.

The V gene is TRBV7-9, the J gene TRBJ1-1, with 7 bases matching TRBD1. Germline CDR1 and CDR2: SEHNR and FQNEAQ (reference sequence). V lost 3 bases, J lost 0 bases, and 4 bases stayed unmatched. This CDR3 spans 15 amino acids. In DNA form, the CDR3 reads TGTGCCAGCAGCTTTGAGGGGGCCCTGAACACTGAAGCTTTCTTT. Amino acid sequence: CASSFEGALNTEAFF.

This clonotype was observed many times. The rearrangement uses TRBV12-3 or TRBV12-4 and TRBJ2-1, with D perhaps given as TRBD1 or TRBD2 (5 bases each). Between the trimmed V and J ends, which lost 4 bases and 4 bases, there was a span of 14 bases. CDR3 length equals 15 residues. For the CDR3, the DNA is TGTGCCAGCAGTTCTCAGGGAGTTACATACAATGAGCAGTTCTTC. The encoded protein is CASSSQGVTYNEQFF.

This sequence joins TRBV29-1 and TRBJ2-5; the D is unclear. Germline assignment: CDR1 SQVTM and CDR2 ANQGSEA. The germline V and J ends were trimmed by 7 bases and 1 base, with 10 bases remaining between them. The CDR3 contains 12 residues. CDR3 region: CSDGRSQETQYF. The CDR3 DNA reads TGCAGCGACGGACGGAGCCAAGAGACCCAGTACTTC. The entire variable domain, with the rest obtained from reference TRBV29-1 and TRBJ2-5, is as follows: SAVISQKPSRDICQRGTSLTIQCQVDSQVTMMFWYRQQPGQSLTLIATANQGSEATYESGFVIDKFPISRPNLTFSTLTVSNMSPEDSSIYLCSDGRSQETQYFGPGTRLLVL.

This sequence joins TRBV6-5 and TRBJ2-3; unclear D gene. The ends were cut back, 2 bases at V and 11 bases at J, with 8 bases in the middle. Per germline, CDR1 MNHEY and CDR2 SVGAGI. The CDR3 runs to 11 residues. CDR3 sequence reads: CASSYSGVQYF. The CDR3, as DNA: TGTGCCAGCAGTTACAGTGGCGTGCAGTATTTT.

The chain links TRBV11-2 to TRBJ2-5, with TRBD2 matching over 7 bases. CDR1 is SGHAT and CDR2 is FQNNGV in the germline V gene. CDR3 length: 15 amino acids. Trimming removed 1 base from V and 3 bases from J; junction bases left unmatched: 5. The CDR3 region is CASSLGGLPEETQYF. The CDR3 nucleotides are TGTGCCAGCAGCTTAGGGGGACTACCCGAAGAGACCCAGTACTTC.

This clonotype came up a few times. The chain carries TRBV5-1 and TRBJ1-1; the D gene is possibly TRBD1 (6 bases). CDR3 length: 13 residues. The V end lost 4 bases, the J end lost 6 bases, and 13 bases lay between the germline ends. Germline V gene data show CDR1 as SGHRS and CDR2 as YFSETQ. CDR3 bases: TGCGCCAGCAGCCCAGGGGATCCTGCTGAAGCTTTCTTT. Protein sequence: CASSPGDPAEAFF.

The V and J genes are TRBV3-1 and TRBJ2-3; D gene uncertain. Germline-derived CDR1 and CDR2 are LGHDT and YNNKEL (reference sequence). The CDR3 has 14 amino acids. V lost 0 bases and J 10 bases, leaving 14 bases between the germline ends. CDR3 sequence (DNA): TGTGCCAGCAGCCAAGATCATGCCCCTAATGCGCAGTATTTT. Translation gives CASSQDHAPNAQYF.

Details on this clonotype: At one of its ends the junction is not consistent with the germline gene, which may arise from a read error. This chain connects TRBV24-1 to TRBJ2-5; D might be TRBD2 (5 bases). Looked up from germline, CDR1 is KGHDR and CDR2 is SFDVKD. The CDR3 contains 12 residues. The CDR3 sequence is CSFAGPPTGEYF. DNA of the CDR3: TGCTCGTTCGCGGGCCCTCCGACCGGGGAGTACTTC.

The chain carries TRBV5-8 and TRBJ1-5; maybe TRBD1 (5 bases). This CDR3 contains 16 residues. Germline CDR1 reads SGHTS; CDR2 reads YDEGEE. Trimming left V 4 bases short and J 0 bases short, with 14 bases between. The CDR3 region is CASSRAGGVSNQPQHF. CDR3 nucleotide sequence: TGTGCCAGCAGCCGGGCGGGGGGGGTTAGCAATCAGCCCCAGCATTTT.